What follows is one T cell receptor beta chain and its context. Its target is not known. This entry is derived from a study of metastatic and nonmetastatic thyroid tumors. On the study more broadly: Comparative analysis of repertoires was undertaken across blood and tumor or nodule tissue obtained from malignant and benign thyroid patients.

V was trimmed by 5 bases and J by 3 bases, leaving 11 bases between them. From germline, CDR1 is SGHTA and CDR2 FQGNSA. The CDR3 is 13 residues long. Patients had received no treatment of any kind before thyroid surgery. Study results and caveats: Malignant thyroid tumors reportedly exceeded benign nodules significantly in TCR beta diversity, with the difference appearing in blood and tumor.

Authors' analysis steps: Clinicopathological groups of papillary thyroid cancer showed CDR3 differences that were used to build a distant-metastasis classifier. Using MiXCR, TCRdb reanalyzed the PCR reads. These V and J calls derive from TCRdb rather than the authors' analysis. The data hold some 30,000 clones, with 7.4% observed a single time. The receptor's source is a female donor with papillary thyroid cancer or a benign thyroid nodule (not recorded which). Some clones in this sample may be carry-over from other donors' samples. The specimen was blood. This sequence joins TRBV7-2 and TRBJ2-7; D is unclear. CDR3 DNA sequence: TGTGCCAGCAGCCAGAGGTATCGCTACGAGCAGTACTTC. Protein sequence: CASSQRYRYEQYF.